Listed below are T cell receptor beta chains from one sample, sequenced in a study of T cell repertoires in cytomegalovirus infection. Via MiXCR, TCRdb re-called the reads, giving one row per CDR3 protein. The sample has about 890,000 distinct CDR3 sequences, around 30% seen once. No antigen has been identified for these receptors. The specimen was cultured CD8+ T cells from PBMCs, collected from culture after CMV antigen stimulation. These receptors were obtained from a human donor in good health (CMV status not recorded). Some clones in this sample may be carry-over from other donors' samples. Both conserved end residues are part of each CDR3. D genes are given only for firm matches. Size values are once, few and many counts, or a class for expanded clones, and some rows have none.

v_gene	d_gene	abundance	j_gene	CDR3nt	CDR3aa
TRBV5-6	NA	NA	TRBJ1-2	TGTGCCAGCAGCTTGTTACTTATTGACGGCTACACCTTC	CASSLLLIDGYTF
TRBV20-1	TRBD2	NA	TRBJ2-5	TGCAGTGCTACCCTTGGGGGGGGGCAAGAGACCCAGTACTTC	CSATLGGGQETQYF
TRBV5-4	TRBD1	NA	TRBJ1-5	TGTGCCAGCAGCTTGGGGGTGGGACAGGGCCAAATGAGCAATCAGCCCCAGCATTTT	CASSLGVGQGQMSNQPQHF
TRBV6-5	TRBD2	NA	TRBJ2-7	TGTGCCAGCAGTGACCCGGGACTAGAGGACCCCTACGAGCAGTACTTC	CASSDPGLEDPYEQYF
TRBV7-2	TRBD1	many	TRBJ2-5	TGTGCCAGCAGCTTAGGGACAGGGGCGTACCAAGAGACCCAGTACTTC	CASSLGTGAYQETQYF
TRBV4-2	NA	NA	TRBJ1-1	TGTGCCAGCAGCCAGGGCGACCCCTCTGAAGCTTTCTTT	CASSQGDPSEAFF
TRBV7-9	NA	few	TRBJ2-5	TGTGCCAGCAAGCATAGGCAAGAAGAGACCCAGTACTTC	CASKHRQEETQYF
TRBV27	NA	NA	TRBJ1-2	TGTGCCAGCAGTTCCGGACCGGATGGCTACACCTTC	CASSSGPDGYTF
TRBV20-1	NA	few	TRBJ2-7	TGCAGTGCTAGAGATCGCAAGAGGACATTCGCCTACGAGCAGTACTTC	CSARDRKRTFAYEQYF
TRBV24-1	TRBD1	NA	TRBJ1-5	TGTGCCACCAGGGACAGGGCGAAGAAACCCCAGCATTTT	CATRDRAKKPQHF
TRBV7-8	NA	NA	TRBJ1-3	TGTGCCAGCAGCCAGCCTCAGGGGTCTGGAAACACCATATATTTT	CASSQPQGSGNTIYF
TRBV27	NA	few	TRBJ2-7	TGTGCCAGCAGGGACAACCCGAAACTCGAGCAGTACTTC	CASRDNPKLEQYF
TRBV6-5	NA	NA	TRBJ1-5	TGTGCCAGCAGGATGGGTCAGAGGAGCAATCAGCCCCAGCATTTT	CASRMGQRSNQPQHF
TRBV4-1	NA	NA	TRBJ2-7	TGCGCCAGCAGCCAGTATTCCTTCGAGCAGTACTTC	CASSQYSFEQYF
TRBV14	TRBD1	NA	TRBJ1-2	TGTGCCAGCAGCCAAGCCCGGACAGGAGGCGGCTACACCTTC	CASSQARTGGGYTF
TRBV7-2	NA	many	TRBJ2-1	TGTGCCAGCAGCTTAGAGGGACCGATGGATGAGCAGTTCTTC	CASSLEGPMDEQFF
TRBV7-9	NA	few	TRBJ1-3	TGTGCCAGCAGTGGGAACAGCCGTATAAACACCATATATTTT	CASSGNSRINTIYF
TRBV9	TRBD1	NA	TRBJ1-5	TGTGCCAGCAGCCCGACAGGGGACGGAGACAATCAGCCCCAGCATTTT	CASSPTGDGDNQPQHF
TRBV7-9	TRBD1	few	TRBJ1-5	TGTGCCAGCAGCCAAGGGGGCTTGGGTCAGCCCCAGCATTTT	CASSQGGLGQPQHF
TRBV4-1	NA	few	TRBJ2-1	TGCGCCAGCAGCCAAGAAATTGGGGGGCCCTACTACAATGAGCAGTTCTTC	CASSQEIGGPYYNEQFF
TRBV5-1	NA	NA	TRBJ2-1	TGCGCCAGCACCCTAGGAGACAATGAGCAGTTCTTC	CASTLGDNEQFF
TRBV4-1	NA	NA	TRBJ2-2	TGCGCCAGCAGCCATGAGTCCCCCGGGGAGCTGTTTTTT	CASSHESPGELFF
TRBV6-2/TRBV6-3	NA	NA	TRBJ2-1	TGTGCCAGCAGTCCCAGGGACACCCTTCGGGCCAATGAGCAGTTCTTC	CASSPRDTLRANEQFF
TRBV5-6	TRBD2	NA	TRBJ2-3	TGTGCCAGCAGCTTGGGGATCTTTGCGGGAGCCGCTAGCACAGATACGCAGTATTTT	CASSLGIFAGAASTDTQYF
TRBV9	NA	NA	TRBJ1-1	TGTGCCAGCAGCTCGGGACACCGGCCCATGAACACTGAAGCTTTCTTT	CASSSGHRPMNTEAFF
TRBV4-1	TRBD2	NA	TRBJ2-5	TGCGCCAGCAGCCAAGATGTTAGCGGGGGACAAGAGATCCAGTACTTC	CASSQDVSGGQEIQYF
TRBV6-5	NA	many	TRBJ1-3	TGTGCCAGCAGTTACAAAACGGGAAACACCATATATTTT	CASSYKTGNTIYF
TRBV24-1	NA	NA	TRBJ2-6	TGTGCCACCAGTGGGGGGGGGGCGACGGGACCAGGGGCCAACGTCCTGACTTTC	CATSGGGATGPGANVLTF
TRBV4-2	TRBD2	NA	TRBJ2-2	TGTGCCAGCAGCCAAGATGCTAGCGGGGGGTATAACACCGGGGAGCTGTTTTTT	CASSQDASGGYNTGELFF
TRBV12-3/TRBV12-4	TRBD1	NA	TRBJ1-5	TGTGCCAGCAGTTTGGGCACAGGGGGCTACCAGCCCCAGCATTTT	CASSLGTGGYQPQHF
TRBV12-3/TRBV12-4	NA	NA	TRBJ2-2	TGTGCCAGCAGCCCCACAGGGTTCAGCACCGGGGAGCTGTTTTTT	CASSPTGFSTGELFF
TRBV6-5	NA	few	TRBJ2-5	TGTGCCAGCAGTTACTCGAACCAGGGACCAAGAGAGACCCAGTACTTC	CASSYSNQGPRETQYF
TRBV7-9	NA	NA	TRBJ2-1	TGTGCCAGCAGCTTATACGACCGCTCCTACAATGAGCAGTTCTTC	CASSLYDRSYNEQFF
TRBV10-3	NA	NA	TRBJ1-1	TGTGCCATCAGTGGACAACAGGGCGGCACTGAAGCTTTCTTT	CAISGQQGGTEAFF
TRBV13	NA	NA	TRBJ2-1	TGTGCCAGCAGCTCCGGACAGTCTCCGTGGCAGTTCTTC	CASSSGQSPWQFF
TRBV10-3	TRBD2	many	TRBJ2-1	TGTGCCATCAGTTCGGGGACTAGCGGGATGCGGTTCTTC	CAISSGTSGMRFF
TRBV11-3	NA	many	TRBJ2-3	TGTGCCAGCAGCCTTGACGGGGGCACAGATACGCAGTATTTT	CASSLDGGTDTQYF
TRBV11-3	TRBD1	NA	TRBJ2-2	TGTGCCAGCAGCGGACCGGACAGGGGGGAAGCGGGGCTGTTTTTT	CASSGPDRGEAGLFF
TRBV12-3/TRBV12-4	TRBD2	many	TRBJ2-7	TGTGCCAGCAGTTTATCCGGGGGGGCGAGCGAGCAGTACTTC	CASSLSGGASEQYF
TRBV13	NA	few	TRBJ2-7	TGTGCCAGCAGCTTAAGACAGTCGCTGGAGGCGTACTTC	CASSLRQSLEAYF
TRBV4-1	TRBD1	NA	TRBJ2-1	TGCGCCAGCAGCCAAGGGCAGGGGGCGCACAATGAGCAGTTCTTC	CASSQGQGAHNEQFF
TRBV6-6	NA	few	TRBJ1-4	TGTGCCAGCAGTTACCGGGACATCCCAACTAATGAAAAACTGTTTTTT	CASSYRDIPTNEKLFF
TRBV6-6	TRBD1	NA	TRBJ1-3	TGTGCCCTAAGGGGGCTTGGAAACACCATATATTTT	CALRGLGNTIYF
TRBV24-1	NA	NA	TRBJ2-3	TGTGCCACCAGTGCACCAGCGGCAGATACGCAGTATTTT	CATSAPAADTQYF
TRBV24-1	TRBD2	NA	TRBJ2-1	TGTGCCACCAGTGTTACGACTAGCGGGGCCCACTACAATGAGCAGTTCTTC	CATSVTTSGAHYNEQFF
TRBV7-2	TRBD2	few	TRBJ2-1	TGTGCCAGCAACACAGCGGGGGGGCGGAGGGATGAGCAGTTCTTC	CASNTAGGRRDEQFF
TRBV7-3	TRBD2	few	TRBJ2-3	TGTGCCAGCAGCTTCAGCGGGGGGCCGAGAGATACGCAGTATTTT	CASSFSGGPRDTQYF
TRBV7-3	TRBD2	NA	TRBJ2-1	TGTGCCAGCAGCTTAGTAGCGGGGGGGTTCTCCTACAATGAGCAGTTCTTC	CASSLVAGGFSYNEQFF
TRBV27	NA	NA	TRBJ2-1	TGTGCCAGCAGTTTTGCAGGAATGAGGAATGAGCAGTTCTTC	CASSFAGMRNEQFF
TRBV4-1	NA	few	TRBJ1-2	TGCGCCAGCAGCCCGTACGACCTCGGCGGAGGTGGCTACACCTTC	CASSPYDLGGGGYTF
TRBV12-3/TRBV12-4	NA	NA	TRBJ1-1	TGTGCCAGCAGTATACCGGGACTGGAAGCTTTCTTT	CASSIPGLEAFF
TRBV12-5	NA	NA	TRBJ1-3	TGTGCTAGTGGTTTGGTACTGGGTTCCCCTGAACTCTCTGGAAACACCATATATTTT	CASGLVLGSPELSGNTIYF
TRBV6-6	NA	NA	TRBJ1-5	TGTGCCAGCCGTGGGACTCCGAAACCGAATCAGCCCCAGCATTTT	CASRGTPKPNQPQHF
TRBV6-5	NA	NA	TRBJ2-6	TGTGCCAGCAGTTCCTCCCGCTCTGGGGCCAACGTCCTGACTTTC	CASSSSRSGANVLTF
TRBV12-5	NA	many	TRBJ2-1	TGTGCTAGTGGTCCGAGAACCGGGGGCGGGTACAATGAGCAGTTCTTC	CASGPRTGGGYNEQFF
TRBV14	NA	NA	TRBJ1-1	TGTGCCAGCAGCCGAACCGGGGAGGCTGAAGCTTTCTTT	CASSRTGEAEAFF